This TCR beta chain was observed in a study of tumor-infiltrating lymphocytes in localized non-small cell lung cancer (dated by TCRdb to about 2021). Describing the broader study: The cohort included patients whose samples were collected after neoadjuvant chemotherapy, as well as both smokers and never-smokers and several histologies. Resected tumor tissue and uninvolved lung tissue described as non-adjacent to the tumor were contributed by each patient, with both tissues obtained from the same patient. In total, the ICON cohort consisted of fewer than 180 surgical patients with localized non-small cell lung cancer who had their tumors resected. TCR sequencing was one of several integrated assays, alongside flow cytometry, multiplex immunofluorescence, RNA-seq, exome sequencing and proteomics, applied to the same patients. A total of 50 to 60 patients were included in the paired tumor versus uninvolved lung comparison of immunoSEQ T-cell fraction.

Including cysteine and phenylalanine, the CDR3 has 13 amino acids. CDR3 DNA only is kept here, 39 bases in frame from base 1. The germline ends are 10 bases apart after V is trimmed by 8 bases and J by 2 bases. CDR1 WSHSY and CDR2 SAAADI are derived from the germline V gene. Enrollment in ICON was initiated in 2016, and the last patient was enrolled in September 2018. Fresh tumor and matched uninvolved tissue for in-depth immune analyses, including TCR sequencing, were collected from a subcohort of about 77 patients. DNA for TCR sequencing was isolated from bulk tissue, and no cell sorting was done. About this clone itself: Its antigen is currently not known. Base-call qualities are not available, and no considerably larger clone is one nucleotide away.

The T-cell fraction in tumor and uninvolved lung tissue was obtained from TCR sequencing using the immunoSEQ assay. The original pipeline was this. For survival analysis, patients were split into high (upper tertile) and low (lower two tertiles) T-cell fraction groups and compared by log-rank test. A signed-rank test was used to test paired tumor versus uninvolved lung differences in T-cell fraction. Imported from immuneACCESS, the table was reduced by TCRdb to in-frame sequences with V and J called. These copies leave out some clones; in studies compared against another copy, an unresolved V gene accounts for under half, and the cause of the remainder is not known. Clone size and V and J calls were adopted from that table, with D and trimming inferred from the DNA. The sample records 16,000 or so clones, approximately 79% of which are singletons. Over 5% of the sample is in the top ten clones.

Results the study describes overall, beyond this receptor: Assay coverage differed among patients according to how much tissue was available, so only a subset of the cohort had TCR sequencing. The TCR-derived T-cell fraction showed no difference between the flow cytometry-defined immunotypes IM1 (good prognosis) and IM2 (poor prognosis). Because different assays used different pieces of the same tissue, technical variation could not be distinguished from intratumor heterogeneity. Recurrence-free survival showed no association with tumor T-cell fraction measured by TCR sequencing (p = 0.61). TCRbeta sequencing supported higher T cell infiltration in tumors than in uninvolved lung tissue, consistent with immunofluorescence CD3 counts.

Sequencing was done on a sample of lung tumor tissue. The source is a human donor with non-small cell lung cancer. The V and J segments used are TRBV10-2 and TRBJ1-5; the D gene lacks a confident call. The DNA sequence reads TGCGCCAGCTCGGAGGATGGCAATCAGCCCCAGCATTTT. It is translated as CASSEDGNQPQHF.